This T cell receptor (beta chain) came from a study of T-cell reconstitution after alpha-beta-depleted transplantation in children. V was clipped by 3 bases and J by 5 bases, with 20 bases between them. The CDR3 totals 16 residues. Germline values: CDR1 MNHEY, CDR2 SMNVEV (reference sequence). The TCRbeta library was prepared with unique molecular identifiers. TCRdb independently ran MiXCR on the PCR reads; one entry per CDR3 protein. The table lists under 350,000 distinct CDR3 sequences, approximately 9.6% of them singletons. This TCR was sampled from a human donor who donated a stem cell graft to a child with SCID. The sequencing here drew on PBMCs from the stem cell graft donor, taken from the stem cell graft. The chain recombines TRBV27 with TRBJ2-7; D is possibly TRBD1 or TRBD2 (6 bases each). This chain's CDR3 is CASSFLTGARMNEQYF. The CDR3 DNA is TGTGCCAGCAGTTTCCTAACGGGGGCCCGAATGAACGAGCAGTACTTC.